The 2 T cell receptor beta chains below all came from one sample that was sequenced in a study of cytomegalovirus exposure and HLA in healthy donors. Some clones are missing from TCRdb's copy, which holds only in-frame ones; the method was immunoSEQ multiplex PCR. The sample consists of around 170,000 clones, 75% to 90% of them appearing once. The sample comprised PBMCs. The receptor source for this set is a man aged 18 to 30 in good health and CMV-seropositive.

This clone was observed a few times. V gene TRBV5-1 combines with J gene TRBJ2-7, with D possibly being TRBD1 (6 bases). Germline values: CDR1 SGHRS, CDR2 YFSETQ. This CDR3 is 13 amino acids long. Trimming removed 0 bases at V and 5 bases at J, with 9 bases between. The CDR3 region is CASSLDRADEQYF. CDR3 sequence (DNA): TGCGCCAGCAGCTTGGACAGGGCGGACGAGCAGTACTTC.

This chain connects TRBV27 to TRBJ1-1; D not resolved. The CDR3 is made up of 13 amino acids. Trimming took off 8 bases at V and 5 bases at J, with 15 bases between the two ends. The germline CDR1 and CDR2 sequences are MNHEY and SMNVEV (reference sequence). Here the CDR3 reads CASVSGGGTEAFF. The CDR3 DNA reads as TGTGCCAGCGTCTCGGGCGGAGGGACTGAAGCTTTCTTT.